Listed below are T cell receptor beta chains from one sample, sequenced in a study of blood T cell repertoires in COVID-19. Produced via immunoSEQ multiplex PCR; TCRdb's table is partial and in-frame only. Among approximately 15,000 clones listed, roughly 91% were seen once. Sequencing input: peripheral blood. The receptors shown here come from a man aged 60-69 years with acute or convalescent COVID-19. Each CDR3 is given with its conserved first and last residue.

CATSDPKSGGNQETQYF,TRBV24-1,TRBJ2-5
CASSLVARTSGHNEQFF,TRBV7-6,TRBJ2-1
CASSQVRTGQNEKLFF,TRBV4-1,TRBJ1-4
CASSLVWGREDTQYF,TRBV7-3,TRBJ2-3
CSAPRHYEQYF,TRBV20-1,TRBJ2-7
CASSERTGGVQVQPQHF,TRBV6-1,TRBJ1-5
CASSPSWGGTEAFF,TRBV18,TRBJ1-1
CASSWGQGGTDTQYF,TRBV7-6,TRBJ2-3
CSVFRVTGGRTDTQYF,TRBV29-1,TRBJ2-3
CASSSTGNNYGYTF,TRBV9,TRBJ1-2
CASSERRGGANVLTF,TRBV25-1,TRBJ2-6
CASSLAPQGAVYEQYF,TRBV7-9,TRBJ2-7
CASSLGQGNQPQHF,TRBV28,TRBJ1-5
CASSGTTMNTEAFF,TRBV5-1,TRBJ1-1
CASSWRTSGTSGEQFF,TRBV11-1,TRBJ2-1
CASSVGPSGETQYF,TRBV9,TRBJ2-5
CASSQVPRGYTF,TRBV3-1/TRBV3-2,TRBJ1-2
CASSPGTGGQYEQYF,TRBV27,TRBJ2-7
CASSIGLAERQFF,TRBV12-3/TRBV12-4,TRBJ2-1
CASSVVPTSTDTQYF,TRBV9,TRBJ2-3
CASSPGPPPSYEQYF,TRBV18,TRBJ2-7
CASSPDRGTEAFF,TRBV6-5,TRBJ1-1
CASSPSGHPGGYEQYF,TRBV19,TRBJ2-7
CASSVIDRGHEQYF,TRBV9,TRBJ2-7
CSGRQGMDPNTEAFF,TRBV29-1,TRBJ1-1
CASSRGPGDYGYTF,TRBV5-4,TRBJ1-2
CASSTGLYEQYF,TRBV6-6,TRBJ2-7
CASSLSGLGANEQFF,TRBV6-2/TRBV6-3,TRBJ2-1
CASSPLPAGDDGYTF,TRBV18,TRBJ1-2
CASRKDISPNEKLFF,TRBV6-5,TRBJ1-4
CASSRARTGAEKLFF,TRBV5-1,TRBJ1-4
CASSDSPHRGSEKLFF,TRBV2,TRBJ1-4
CAISDSLNTEAFF,TRBV10-3,TRBJ1-1
CASSTSGRWDTQYF,TRBV28,TRBJ2-3
CASSTYQVARETQYF,TRBV6-5,TRBJ2-5
CASSLGQGGPFTGELFF,TRBV19,TRBJ2-2
CASSLGTGSYEQYF,TRBV6-5,TRBJ2-7
CASSFPGTSSYEQYF,TRBV28,TRBJ2-7
CASSPSGGNEQYF,TRBV18,TRBJ2-7